This T cell receptor beta chain is drawn from a study of neurological immune-mediated disorders. Time point in this sample: longitudinal time-point 2. MiXCR was run by TCRdb on the 5' RACE reads, yielding one entry per CDR3 protein. Of about 80,000 distinct CDR3 sequences in the sample, 5% to 6.5% were seen once. This clonotype occurred many times. Sequenced material: PBMCs. The origin of this receptor is a woman aged 60-75 years with multiple sclerosis.

CDR3 bases: TGTGCCAGCAGTTTACAGAACTATGGCTACACCTTC. It yields the protein CASSLQNYGYTF. The rearrangement joins TRBV12-3 or TRBV12-4 to TRBJ1-2; D remains ambiguous. Trimming cost V 2 bases and J 2 bases, with 3 bases left between them. This CDR3 comprises 12 residues.